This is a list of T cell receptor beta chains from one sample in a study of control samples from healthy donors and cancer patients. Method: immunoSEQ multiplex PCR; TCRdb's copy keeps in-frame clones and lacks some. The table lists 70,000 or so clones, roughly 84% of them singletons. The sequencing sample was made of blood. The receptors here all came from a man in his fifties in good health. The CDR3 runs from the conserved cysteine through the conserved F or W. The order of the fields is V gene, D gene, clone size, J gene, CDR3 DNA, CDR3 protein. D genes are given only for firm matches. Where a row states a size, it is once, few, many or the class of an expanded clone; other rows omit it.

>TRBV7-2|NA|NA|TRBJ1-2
TGTGCCAGCAGCATTGGTCAGGTTCGGTATGGCTACACCTTC
CASSIGQVRYGYTF
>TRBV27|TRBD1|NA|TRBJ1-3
TGTGCCAGCAGTTTTCAACAGGGGAGGGGAAACACCATATATTTT
CASSFQQGRGNTIYF
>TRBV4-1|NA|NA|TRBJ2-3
TGCGCCAGCAGCGCTGAGAGCACAGATACGCAGTATTTT
CASSAESTDTQYF
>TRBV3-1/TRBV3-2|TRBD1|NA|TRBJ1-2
TGTGCCAGCAGCACCCAGGACAGGGTTCACACCTTC
CASSTQDRVHTF
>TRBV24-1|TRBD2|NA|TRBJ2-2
TGTGCCACCAGTGATTCTCGGACTAGCGGGGGGAACACCGGGGAGCTGTTTTTT
CATSDSRTSGGNTGELFF
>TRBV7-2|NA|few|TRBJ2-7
TGTGCCAGCAGCTTTATGTCGAACGAGCAGTACTTC
CASSFMSNEQYF
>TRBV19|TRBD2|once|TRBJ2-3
TGTGCCAGTAACACACCGGGACTAGCGACAGATACGCAGTATTTT
CASNTPGLATDTQYF
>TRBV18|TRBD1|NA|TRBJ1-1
TGTGCCAGCTCACAGGGGGCGCATACTGAAGCTTTCTTT
CASSQGAHTEAFF
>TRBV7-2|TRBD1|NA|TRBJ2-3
TGTGCCAGCAGCCGTGGGGGGACAGGGGGCTCAGATACGCAGTATTTT
CASSRGGTGGSDTQYF
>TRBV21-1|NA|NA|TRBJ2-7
TGTGCCAGCAGCACCCGACCGGAGGACAGGGGCTCCTACGAGCAGTACTTC
CASSTRPEDRGSYEQYF
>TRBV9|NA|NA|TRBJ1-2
TGTGCCAGCAGCGCCTCCGGGACGTTAGGCTATGGCTACACCTTC
CASSASGTLGYGYTF
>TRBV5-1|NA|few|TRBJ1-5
TGCGCCAGCAGCTTGGGGCAGGGCCTAGGGCCCCAGCATTTT
CASSLGQGLGPQHF
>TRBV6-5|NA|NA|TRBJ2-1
TGTGCCAGCACCCCCCTGAGGACGGCCAATGAGCAGTTCTTC
CASTPLRTANEQFF
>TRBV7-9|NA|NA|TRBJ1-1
TGTGCCAGCAGCCCGTCGGGGGCTCTCGGGATCCCGAACACTGAAGCTTTCTTT
CASSPSGALGIPNTEAFF
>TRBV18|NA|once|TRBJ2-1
TGTGCCAGCTCACCAACAAGGGACTCGTACAATGAGCAGTTCTTC
CASSPTRDSYNEQFF
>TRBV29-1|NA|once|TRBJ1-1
TGCAGCGCAGTAGAGTCCGTGAACACTGAAGCTTTCTTT
CSAVESVNTEAFF
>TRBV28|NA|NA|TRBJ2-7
TGTGCCAGCAGTTTAGGGCGGGAGCAGTACTTC
CASSLGREQYF
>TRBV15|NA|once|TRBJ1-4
TGTGCCACCAGCTTCCGGGGGCAGGAAAAACTGTTTTTT
CATSFRGQEKLFF
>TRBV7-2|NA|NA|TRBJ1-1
TGTGCCAGCAGCTTAGCGATGCACACTGAAGCTTTCTTT
CASSLAMHTEAFF
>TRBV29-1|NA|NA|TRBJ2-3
TGCAGCGTTGGAATCGGCCCGGGAGTAGGCACAGATACGCAGTATTTT
CSVGIGPGVGTDTQYF
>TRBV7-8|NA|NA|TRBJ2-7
TGTGCCAGCAGCTTAGTTGTGGCGGCGTCCTACGAGCAGTACTTC
CASSLVVAASYEQYF
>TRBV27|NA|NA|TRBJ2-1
TGTGCCAGCAGTTTAAGAGGGTATCGATACAATGAGCAGTTCTTC
CASSLRGYRYNEQFF
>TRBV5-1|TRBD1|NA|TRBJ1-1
TGCGCCAGCAGCGCCAGACAGGGGATGGACACTGAAGCTTTCTTT
CASSARQGMDTEAFF
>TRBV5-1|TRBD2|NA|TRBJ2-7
TGCGCCAGCAGCCCCGGGACTAGCGGTTACGAGCAGTACTTC
CASSPGTSGYEQYF
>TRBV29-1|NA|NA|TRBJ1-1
TGCAGCGTTGGTCCAGGGGTGAACACTGAAGCTTTCTTT
CSVGPGVNTEAFF
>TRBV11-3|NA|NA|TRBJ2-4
TGTGCCAGCAGCGAAGACCTGATAGCCAAAAACATTCAGTACTTC
CASSEDLIAKNIQYF
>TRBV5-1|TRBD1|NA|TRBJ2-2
TGCGCCAGCAGTTGGGGACAGGGGGACACCGGGGAGCTGTTTTTT
CASSWGQGDTGELFF
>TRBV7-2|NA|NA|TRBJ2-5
TGTGCCAGCAGCTTAGGTGCCAGGGGGGGAGAGACCCAGTACTTC
CASSLGARGGETQYF
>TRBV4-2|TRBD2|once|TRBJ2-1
TGTGCCAGCAGCCGGATGACCGGACTAGCGGGTATGTCCTACAATGAGCAGTTCTTC
CASSRMTGLAGMSYNEQFF
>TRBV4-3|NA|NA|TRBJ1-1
TGCGCCAGCAGCCAAGACGGCATCATGAACACTGAAGCTTTCTTT
CASSQDGIMNTEAFF
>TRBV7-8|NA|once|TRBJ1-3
TGTGCCAGCAGCATAGGCCTGGCAGGGGCTGGAAACACCATATATTTT
CASSIGLAGAGNTIYF
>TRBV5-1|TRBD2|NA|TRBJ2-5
TGCGCCAGCAGCCCAGGGACTAGCGGGAGTGGGGAGACCCAGTACTTC
CASSPGTSGSGETQYF